This TCR beta chain was obtained from a study of shared clonotypes between healthy human individuals (dated by TCRdb to 2019 to 2021). With regard to the full study: The cohort comprised a couple of women and a few men aged 18 to 49 years. For each donor, CD4 naive and CD4 memory were each given three plates, CD8 naive was given two plates, and CD8 memory was given one plate. To estimate repertoire size and how much clonotypes are shared between individuals, the study performed deep sequencing of blood TCR repertoires from a few healthy adults. Libraries were prepared and TCR repertoires were sequenced by different laboratories using diverse techniques, in order to increase sequencing depth and limit assay-specific biases. Leukapheresis yielded between about 0.85 and 10 billion PBMCs per donor. Overall study outcomes, separate from this receptor: Clonotypes shared by all four sorted-subset donors showed higher generation probabilities than non-shared clonotypes. When a few donors were compared, the shared fraction of clonotypes was about 5.5% for naive CD4, 3.5% to 4% for naive CD8, roughly 2.3% for memory CD4, and 0.35% to 0.4% for memory CD8. Naive subsets generally had larger estimated clonotype richness than memory subsets did. The small number of donors limited the genetic and exposure-history diversity represented. Only blood was sampled, and tissue TCR repertoires likely differ from those in blood. Incomplete sequencing was indicated by rarefaction of sorted-subset datasets, despite the large sequencing depth. Pairwise subsampling led to the expectation that sequencing depth would affect the degree of clonotype sharing among donors.

The donors were healthy, HIV-negative adults with no recently reported acute infections or vaccinations. Every donor was a Caucasian adult residing in Nashville, Tennessee, USA. CD4+ T cells were enriched by magnetic negative selection, after which naive cells were positively selected on CD45RA and the negative fraction was taken as the memory subset. Blood was obtained by leukapheresis, after which PBMCs were separated by Ficoll-Histopaque density gradient centrifugation and cryopreserved in liquid nitrogen vapor phase. Analytical flow cytometry was used to check the purity and quantity of every magnetically sorted T cell population. Genomic DNA was isolated from each sorted fraction and quantified by UV absorbance on a Nanodrop 2000c. Comment on this clone: The target of this receptor is not known. The sample holds no much larger clone one base away, and base qualities are not on file.

TCR CDR3 regions were amplified from genomic DNA by multiplex PCR using the deep immunoSEQ assay. For each cell subset, the extracted genomic DNA was distributed evenly across all wells of several immunoSEQ 96-well plates, and each plate served as one replicate. For sorted subsets, around 200 ng genomic DNA, equal to approximately 30,000 T cell genomes, was loaded into each replicate PCR. Purified libraries were quantified with a Qubit 3.0 fluorometer, sized on a Bioanalyzer 2100, and re-quantified with the KAPA Library Quantification kit. Every immunoSEQ 96-well plate was sequenced on a separate single-read 150-cycle Illumina NextSeq 550 flow cell. In the paper's pipeline: Because the immunoSEQ output held only junctional sequences and lacked quality scores, the filtering could not match the filtering applied to full-length reads. Sequences were annotated with PyIR, a Python wrapper for IgBLAST v1.9, using IMGT germline references to assign V/J genes and CDR3. Reads were removed for weak V/J assignments (E-value above 1e-6), missing CDR3, stop codons, out-of-frame junctions, or ambiguous translated residues. V3J clonotypes were defined by identical inferred V gene, J gene, and CDR3 amino acid sequence. To compute the percentage overlap between repertoires, the number of shared unique clonotypes was divided by the size of the smaller repertoire. RTK rarefaction, the Chao1 estimator, and Recon v2.1 estimates of unobserved clonotypes were used to assess repertoire richness. OLGA was used to compute generation probabilities for all TCRbeta clonotypes that the gDNA method yielded from a handful of donors. Entries here come from immuneACCESS through TCRdb and include only in-frame sequences with V and J called. Some clones fail to appear in such tables; in the studies checked, an unresolved V gene covers under half of the shortfall, and the cause of the remainder is unknown. V, J and clone size are those of that table, while D and trimming were read from the DNA. This sample gives 2 million to 3 million clones in total; approximately 90% of them show up just once. The ten most abundant clones make up 0.13% to 0.15% of the sample.

V gives up 4 bases and J gives up 6 bases, and the segment between their germline ends measures 18 bases. The germline V gene sets CDR1 to WSHSY and CDR2 to SAAADI. From the cysteine through the phenylalanine, the CDR3 covers 16 amino acids. The read is trimmed to its CDR3 DNA, 48 bases read in frame from base 1. Input material: naive CD4+ T cells sorted from blood. The cell subset or site label corresponds to: CD45RA+ positively selected. The sequence came from a man aged 18 to 30 in good health. The rearranged chain carries TRBV10-2 and TRBJ2-2; a weak D assignment points to TRBD2 (7 bases agree). CDR3 sequence: CASSGLTGTTSGELFF. In nucleotides, the sequence is TGCGCCAGCAGTGGTCTAACAGGGACTACATCCGGGGAGCTGTTTTTT.